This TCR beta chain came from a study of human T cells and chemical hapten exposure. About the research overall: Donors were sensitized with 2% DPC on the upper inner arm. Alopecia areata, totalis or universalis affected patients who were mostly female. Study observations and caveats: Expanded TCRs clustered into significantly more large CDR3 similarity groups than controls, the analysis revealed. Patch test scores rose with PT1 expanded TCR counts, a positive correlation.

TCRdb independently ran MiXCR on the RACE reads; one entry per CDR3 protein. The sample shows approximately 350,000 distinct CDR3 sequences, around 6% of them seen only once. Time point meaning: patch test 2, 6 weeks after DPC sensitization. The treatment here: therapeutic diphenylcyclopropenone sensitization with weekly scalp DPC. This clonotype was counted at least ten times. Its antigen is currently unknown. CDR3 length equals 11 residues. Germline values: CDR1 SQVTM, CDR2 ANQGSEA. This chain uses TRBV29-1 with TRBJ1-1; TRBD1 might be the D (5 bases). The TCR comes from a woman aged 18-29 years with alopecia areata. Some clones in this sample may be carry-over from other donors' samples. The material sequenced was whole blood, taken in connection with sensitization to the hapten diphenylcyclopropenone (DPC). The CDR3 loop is CAGGEGTEAFF. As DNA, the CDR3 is TGCGCGGGGGGGGAAGGTACTGAAGCTTTCTTT. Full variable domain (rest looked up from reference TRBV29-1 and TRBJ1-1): SAVISQKPSRDICQRGTSLTIQCQVDSQVTMMFWYRQQPGQSLTLIATANQGSEATYESGFVIDKFPISRPNLTFSTLTVSNMSPEDSSIYLCAGGEGTEAFFGQGTRLTVV.